Shown below are 32 T cell receptor beta chains from a single sample sequenced in a study of metastatic and nonmetastatic thyroid tumors. All patients were untreated before thyroid surgery. TCRdb re-clonotyped the PCR reads through MiXCR. Of fewer than 15,000 clones listed, roughly 12% are singletons. The sequenced sample was blood. The receptors stem from a female donor with papillary thyroid cancer or a benign thyroid nodule (not recorded which). Some clones in this sample may be carry-over from other donors' samples.

This clone has at least ten counts. V usage is TRBV11-2 and J usage is TRBJ2-5; 7 bases line up with TRBD2. This CDR3 comprises 14 residues. V was clipped by 6 bases and J by 3 bases; unmatched bases: 7. Germline V CDR1 and CDR2: SGHAT, FQNNGV. CDR3 amino acids: CASRVSAGEETQYF. The CDR3 nucleotides read TGTGCCAGCAGAGTCTCGGCGGGAGAAGAGACCCAGTACTTC. The full variable domain, completed using reference TRBV11-2 and TRBJ2-5, is EAGVAQSPRYKIIEKRQSVAFWCNPISGHATLYWYQQILGQGPKLLIQFQNNGVVDDSQLPKDRFSAERLKGVDSTLKIQPAKLEDSAVYLCASRVSAGEETQYFGPGTRLLVL.

In its sample, this clone is medium-sized. The chain joins TRBV6-1 to TRBJ2-3, with no clear D. CDR1 is MNHNS, CDR2 SASEGT, per germline. The germline V and J ends were trimmed by 3 bases and 2 bases, with 12 bases remaining between them. The CDR3 has 15 residues. CDR3 loop: CASSDSEGHTDTQYF. The CDR3 DNA reads as TGTGCCAGCAGTGACTCCGAAGGCCACACAGATACGCAGTATTTT.

In this sample, this clone turned up many times. Distinct nucleotide sequences in the sample also encode this CDR3. The rearrangement uses TRBV11-2 and TRBJ2-5, with D possibly TRBD2 on 6 matching bases. Trimming stripped 5 bases from V and 2 bases from J, with 24 bases between. CDR3 length: 18 residues. In germline, CDR1 is SGHAT, CDR2 FQNNGV. CDR3 sequence (DNA): TGTGCCAGCAGCCTTTGGAGGGCCAGGCCAACTCCACAAGAGACCCAGTACTTC. It is translated as CASSLWRARPTPQETQYF.

The V call is TRBV19, the J call TRBJ2-3; D possibly corresponds to TRBD1 (6 bases). V shed 6 bases and J shed 4 bases, with 14 bases lying between them. This CDR3 comprises 14 residues. Germline V lookup: CDR1 LNHDA, CDR2 SQIVND (reference sequence). The DNA of the CDR3 is TGTGCCAGTAGGGACAGTGGTCTAGCAGATACGCAGTATTTT. Its translation: CASRDSGLADTQYF.

This clone was seen ten or more times. A much more abundant neighbour one base away suggests this may be a read error. The CDR3 spells CASSLSGWTQYF. The CDR3 DNA reads TGTGCCAGCAGTTTGTCGGGTTGGACCCAGTACTTC. The rearrangement uses TRBV6-5 and TRBJ2-5, with D unclear. The germline V and J ends were trimmed by 4 bases and 7 bases, with 10 bases remaining between them. Germline-derived CDR1 and CDR2 are MNHEY and SVGAGI. The CDR3 sequence is 12 residues long.

This clone was seen ten or more times. This chain joins TRBV2 and TRBJ1-2, with no clear D. Trimming cost V 4 bases and J 0 bases, with 9 bases left between them. Germline assignment: CDR1 SNHLY and CDR2 FYNNEI. The CDR3 loop spans 14 amino acids. CDR3: CASSAQRTNYGYTF. In nucleotides, the CDR3 is TGTGCCAGCAGTGCTCAGAGAACTAACTATGGCTACACCTTC.

This clone appeared once. This rearrangement joins TRBV19 to TRBJ1-5; no clear D. V was shortened by 4 bases and J by 5 bases, with 18 bases between the two germline ends. The CDR3 consists of 16 residues. The germline gives CDR1 LNHDA, CDR2 SQIVND (reference sequence). The CDR3 here is CASSNARNMVDQPQHF. CDR3 nucleotides: TGTGCCAGTAGTAACGCACGAAACATGGTAGATCAGCCCCAGCATTTT.

In its sample, this clone was seen many times. The V gene is TRBV7-9, the J gene TRBJ2-1; perhaps TRBD2 as D (5 bases). CDR1 and CDR2 (germline): SEHNR, FQNEAQ (reference sequence). Between the trimmed V and J ends, which lost 6 bases and 0 bases, there was a span of 15 bases. The CDR3 extends over 16 amino acids. This CDR3 reads CASRASKRSSYNEQFF. The CDR3 bases are TGTGCCAGCAGAGCATCTAAGCGGAGCTCCTACAATGAGCAGTTCTTC.

This sequence joins TRBV7-2 and TRBJ2-2; 7 bases line up with TRBD2. Trimming removed 7 bases from V and 5 bases from J; junction bases left unmatched: 10. Germline-derived CDR1 and CDR2 are SGHTA and FQGNSA. The CDR3 is 15 amino acids. In nucleotides, the CDR3 is TGTGCCAGCACCCGGAAGGCGGGAGTAACCGGGGAGCTGTTTTTT. Translating it yields CASTRKAGVTGELFF.

This clone has a handful of counts. One end of the junction does not line up with germline, which may come from a read error. The V and J genes are TRBV14 and TRBJ2-5, with no clear D. The CDR3 consists of 11 residues. CDR1 is SGHDN and CDR2 is FVKESK in the germline V gene. For the CDR3, the DNA is TGTGCCAGCAGCCACGGAGAGACCCAGCACTTC. Encoded protein: CASSHGETQHF.

In its sample, this clone is medium-sized (0.01 to 0.1%). This chain connects TRBV12-3 or TRBV12-4 to TRBJ2-6; D uncertain. Trimming took off 1 base at V and 0 bases at J, with 7 bases between the two ends. This CDR3 has 16 residues. The CDR3 sequence: CASSLGLSSGANVLTF. As DNA, the CDR3 is TGTGCCAGCAGTTTAGGTTTGAGCTCTGGGGCCAACGTCCTGACTTTC.

As concerns this clone: Given a much more abundant clone one base away, this may be a read error. The chain links TRBV5-1 to TRBJ2-5; D is undetermined. The ends were cut back, 0 bases at V and 1 base at J, with 10 bases in the middle. CDR3 size: 15 residues. Germline-derived CDR1 and CDR2 are SGHRS and YFSETQ. The CDR3 DNA sequence: TGCGCCAGCAGCTTGGGAATAGCAGTCCAAGAGACCCAGTACTTC. This gives the protein CASSLGIAVQETQYF.

The sample holds many counts of this clone. The rearrangement uses TRBV19 and TRBJ2-6; the D is unclear. Germline V gene data show CDR1 as LNHDA and CDR2 as SQIVND (reference sequence). This CDR3 comprises 13 residues. Trimming took off 6 bases at V and 0 bases at J, with 3 bases between the two ends. The CDR3 coding sequence is TGTGCCAGTAGGGTCTCTGGGGCCAACGTCCTGACTTTC. This translates into CASRVSGANVLTF.

This clone was picked up many times. The V and J genes are TRBV5-1 and TRBJ2-1; D gene uncertain. CDR3 length: 11 amino acids. From germline, CDR1 is SGHRS and CDR2 YFSETQ. V shed 0 bases and J shed 6 bases, with 1 base lying between them. The CDR3 here is CASSLANEQFF. The CDR3 DNA follows: TGCGCCAGCAGCTTGGCCAATGAGCAGTTCTTC.

This clone is labeled medium-sized (0.01 to 0.1%). The chain has TRBV5-1 and TRBJ2-7; the match to TRBD2 covers 8 bases. This CDR3 spans 14 amino acids. The J segment lost 10 bases and the V segment lost 0 bases, leaving 9 bases of the junction unmatched. The germline V gene encodes CDR1 SGHRS and CDR2 YFSETQ. In nucleotides, the CDR3 is TGCGCCAGCAGCTTGGAGGCGGGGGGTGGTAAACAGTACTTC. Translating gives CASSLEAGGGKQYF.

This clone occurred many times. The chain recombines TRBV11-2 with TRBJ1-5; a possible D gene is TRBD1 (6 bases). V dropped 5 bases and J dropped 1 base, with 18 bases sitting between them. The germline V gene has CDR1 SGHAT and CDR2 FQNNGV. This CDR3 is built from 17 residues. The CDR3 DNA follows: TGTGCCAGCAGCAACCGTCCGGGACACCAGAGCAATCAGCCCCAGCATTTT. It encodes CASSNRPGHQSNQPQHF.

The sample holds many counts of this clone. The chain uses TRBV3-1 and TRBJ2-7, with D unclear. V gave up 2 bases and J gave up 3 bases, with 11 bases separating them. The CDR3 is 14 residues long. Germline V gene data show CDR1 as LGHDT and CDR2 as YNNKEL (reference sequence). The CDR3 here is CASSQTTGRYEQYF. CDR3 in DNA: TGTGCCAGCAGCCAAACGACGGGCCGCTACGAGCAGTACTTC.

There are many counts of this clone. The V gene is TRBV18, the J gene TRBJ1-1, with TRBD1 as a possible D gene (5 bases). Germline CDR1 is KGHSH and CDR2 is LQKENI. V lost 3 bases and J 1 base, leaving 9 bases between the germline ends. The CDR3 sequence is 14 residues long. Written as DNA, the CDR3 is TGTGCCAGCTCACCGGCCGGGGGGAACACTGAAGCTTTCTTT. Amino acid sequence: CASSPAGGNTEAFF.

This clone was recorded many times. The chain combines TRBV3-1 with TRBJ1-3; D possibly corresponds to TRBD1 (6 bases). The CDR3 consists of 17 residues. Germline CDR1 reads LGHDT; CDR2 reads YNNKEL (reference sequence). Trimming stripped 3 bases from V and 2 bases from J, with 17 bases between. The CDR3 DNA follows: TGTGCCAGCAGCCATGGTAACAGGGTAGTCACTGGAAACACCATATATTTT. It yields the protein CASSHGNRVVTGNTIYF.

This rearrangement joins TRBV5-4 to TRBJ1-6; D gene unclear. The V gene lost 0 bases and the J gene lost 7 bases, with 11 bases spanning the gap. This CDR3 contains 15 residues. CDR1 SGHNT and CDR2 YYREEE come from the germline V gene (reference sequence). The CDR3 DNA follows: TGTGCCAGCAGCTTGGATTTGAGGTCAAATTCACCCCTCCACTTT. As protein: CASSLDLRSNSPLHF.

The chain has TRBV27 and TRBJ2-7; D is uncertain. Trimming took off 8 bases at V and 3 bases at J, with 14 bases between the two ends. This CDR3 has 13 amino acids. The germline V gene encodes CDR1 MNHEY and CDR2 SMNVEV (reference sequence). The CDR3 DNA reads as TGTGCCAGCCGACCCGACGCGTACTACGAGCAGTACTTC. Its translation is CASRPDAYYEQYF.

This clone was seen many times. The rearrangement joins TRBV19 to TRBJ1-5; unclear D gene. The CDR3 runs to 13 residues. Per germline, CDR1 LNHDA and CDR2 SQIVND (reference sequence). Trimming shortened V by 5 bases and J by 5 bases, and 10 bases separated the two germline ends. The CDR3 DNA is TGTGCCAGTAGTTCCACAGAGTATCAGCCCCAGCATTTT. This translates into CASSSTEYQPQHF.

V usage is TRBV7-8 and J usage is TRBJ1-2; possible D gene TRBD1, 5 bases. V lost 6 bases to trimming and J lost 9 bases, with 11 bases between them. CDR1 is SGHVS, CDR2 FQNEAQ, per germline. The CDR3 totals 11 residues. CDR3 in DNA: TGTGCCAGCAGGGGGACGGAAAGCTACACCTTC. It encodes CASRGTESYTF.

The chain joins TRBV20-1 to TRBJ1-2; unclear D gene. The CDR3 has 14 residues. The germline V and J ends were trimmed by 0 bases and 8 bases, with 16 bases remaining between them. Per germline, CDR1 DFQATT and CDR2 SNEGSKA (reference sequence). CDR3 region: CSARDEYRAKGYTF. Written as DNA, the CDR3 is TGCAGTGCTAGAGATGAGTACCGAGCGAAAGGCTACACCTTC.

CDR3 residues: CASSQERTFGTQYF. The CDR3 nucleotides read TGTGCCAGCAGCCAAGAAAGAACTTTCGGGACCCAGTACTTC. The chain combines TRBV14 with TRBJ2-5; D ambiguous. CDR3 length equals 14 residues. In germline, CDR1 is SGHDN, CDR2 FVKESK. V lost 0 bases and J lost 7, with 12 bases in between.

This clone was observed a handful of times. This rearrangement joins TRBV2 to TRBJ2-1; 7 nucleotides match TRBD2. The CDR3 sequence is 14 residues long. Germline loops: CDR1 SNHLY, CDR2 FYNNEI. Trimming cost V 1 base and J 9 bases; bases outside gene matches: 6. This chain's CDR3 is CASSEVQGLPEQFF. In nucleotides, the CDR3 is TGTGCCAGCAGTGAAGTTCAGGGACTACCTGAGCAGTTCTTC.

This clone was observed many times. The chain employs TRBV20-1 and TRBJ2-3; 12 nucleotides match TRBD2. In germline, CDR1 is DFQATT, CDR2 SNEGSKA (reference sequence). CDR3 length: 14 residues. The chain's CDR3 is CRATSGGYTDTQYF. CDR3 in DNA: TGCAGGGCGACTAGCGGGGGATACACAGATACGCAGTATTTT.

The sample holds many counts of this clone. The V call is TRBV18, the J call TRBJ1-4; D might be TRBD1 (6 bases). The germline V and J ends were trimmed by 4 bases and 2 bases, with 23 bases remaining between them. Germline V gene lookup returns CDR1 KGHSH and CDR2 LQKENI. The CDR3 length is 19 residues. In DNA form, the CDR3 reads TGTGCCAGCTCACGAACAGGGTGGATAGAAGAAAGGACTAATGAAAAACTGTTTTTT. This gives the protein CASSRTGWIEERTNEKLFF.

This clone was observed at least ten times. The V call is TRBV12-5, the J call TRBJ1-5, with TRBD1 matching 8 bases. This CDR3 is 19 amino acids long. V gave up 0 bases and J gave up 6 bases; unmatched junction bases: 16. From germline, CDR1 is LGHNT and CDR2 FRNRAP. The CDR3: CASGLVGGAMTGEVQPQHF. CDR3 coding DNA: TGTGCTAGTGGTTTGGTAGGGGGGGCCATGACAGGGGAAGTTCAGCCCCAGCATTTT.

This clone appeared a few times. One base away lies a much larger clone, so this may be a sequencing read error. The V gene is TRBV6-1, the J gene TRBJ1-2, with 7 bases that match TRBD1. The CDR3 has 13 residues. Germline CDR1 reads MNHNS; CDR2 reads SASEGT. Germline trimming cut 6 bases from V and 4 bases from J; bases unmatched to any gene: 5. The CDR3 sequence: CASSSQGSYGYTF. The CDR3 DNA reads as TGTGCCAGCAGCTCACAGGGGAGCTATGGCTACACCTTC.

This clone was observed many times. CDR3 in amino acids: CASSLVRDTTTNTIYF. CDR3 DNA: TGTGCCAGCTCCCTCGTCAGGGACACCACCACCAACACCATATATTTT. The chain recombines TRBV18 with TRBJ1-3, with D tentatively TRBD1 (6 bases). This CDR3 has 16 amino acids. Germline lookup yields CDR1 KGHSH and CDR2 LQKENI. The V and J ends lost 6 bases and 7 bases respectively, with 22 bases between them.

This clone was detected ten times or more. V is TRBV7-9 and J is TRBJ1-1; D is undetermined. Germline V CDR1 and CDR2: SEHNR, FQNEAQ (reference sequence). The CDR3 consists of 13 residues. V lost 6 bases, J lost 7 bases, and 15 bases lay in between. The CDR3 DNA sequence: TGTGCCAGCAGTTGGATTAGCCGGGATGAAGCTTTCTTT. Translated, it gives CASSWISRDEAFF.